The 11 T cell receptor beta chains presented below share a single source sample, sequenced in a study of T cells expressing NK-cell markers. TCRdb reprocessed the 5' RACE reads, keeping one entry per CDR3 protein, no DNA. The sample's table shows about 150,000 distinct CDR3 sequences. Source material: blood T cells: a sorted CD56 or NKG2C T cell subset, CD4+ or CD8+ T cells, or bulk PBMC T cells (not recorded which). The receptors stem from a woman between 50 and 59 years old in good health.

The chain joins TRBV7-3 to TRBJ1-1; TCRdb lists TRBD1, though no DNA is available to test this call. Germline V gene sequence: CDR1 SGHTA, CDR2 FQGTGA. This CDR3 has 14 amino acids. The CDR3 sequence is CASSLTAEGGEAFF. Combining the CDR3 with reference TRBV7-3 and TRBJ1-1 gives the whole variable domain GAGVSQTPSNKVTEKGKYVELRCDPISGHTALYWYRQSLGQGPEFLIYFQGTGAADDSGLPNDRFFAVRPEGSVSTLKIQRTERGDSAVYLCASSLTAEGGEAFFGQGTRLTVV.

V gene TRBV5-1 combines with J gene TRBJ2-7. CDR1 and CDR2 (germline): SGHRS, YFSETQ. The CDR3 spans 13 residues. The CDR3 reads CASSLDLGVEQYF.

The rearrangement joins TRBV7-8 to TRBJ2-5; the TCRdb D gene call, TRBD2, has no DNA to confirm it. CDR1 and CDR2 (germline): SGHVS, FQNEAQ. This CDR3 spans 18 amino acids. The CDR3 loop reads CASSLPGLAGGLVETQYF.

The chain uses TRBV4-2 and TRBJ2-2; the D call from TCRdb, TRBD2, cannot be confirmed without DNA. From germline, CDR1 is LGHNA and CDR2 YNFKEQ. CDR3 length: 13 residues. CDR3 amino acids: CASSSTRGGELFF.

The rearrangement uses TRBV7-9 and TRBJ2-7; TCRdb's D gene call, TRBD1, goes unchecked for lack of DNA. CDR1 SEHNR and CDR2 FQNEAQ come from the germline V gene (reference sequence). The CDR3 loop spans 15 amino acids. The CDR3: CASSSWDRGRVEQYF.

V gene TRBV19 combines with J gene TRBJ1-1. The CDR3 runs to 12 residues. From germline, CDR1 is LNHDA and CDR2 SQIVND (reference sequence). The CDR3: CASSTQQYEAFF.

This chain joins TRBV4-1 and TRBJ2-5; TCRdb picks TRBD2, but there is no DNA to check that call. The germline gives CDR1 MGHRA, CDR2 YSYEKL. The length of the CDR3 is 16 residues. The CDR3 spells CASSQVSQRAGETQYF.

CDR3 amino acids: CASSPRRQVSNEQFF. The V gene is TRBV7-9, the J gene TRBJ2-1; TCRdb picks TRBD1, but there is no DNA to check that call. CDR1 is SEHNR, CDR2 FQNEAQ, per germline (reference sequence). The CDR3 covers 15 residues. The full variable domain, rest sourced from reference TRBV7-9 and TRBJ2-1, is DTGVSQNPRHKITKRGQNVTFRCDPISEHNRLYWYRQTLGQGPEFLTYFQNEAQLEKSRLLSDRFSAERPKGSFSTLEIQRTEQGDSAMYLCASSPRRQVSNEQFFGPGTRLTVL.

The J gene is TRBJ2-1, the V gene TRBV20-1. This CDR3 comprises 14 residues. Germline CDR1 is DFQATT and CDR2 is SNEGSKA (reference sequence). This chain's CDR3 is CSARPTSAYNEQFF.

This clonotype is classed as medium-sized (0.01 to 0.1%) by frequency. The chain has TRBV12-3 or TRBV12-4 and TRBJ2-1; TCRdb calls TRBD1, which cannot be checked without DNA. This CDR3 is 18 amino acids long. CDR3 sequence reads: CASSSVGTPPTSYNEQFF.

The CDR3: CASSFEDILTDTQYF. The chain carries TRBV7-2 and TRBJ2-3; TCRdb's D call of TRBD1 is untestable without DNA. The CDR3 covers 15 residues. The germline V gene encodes CDR1 SGHTA and CDR2 FQGNSA.